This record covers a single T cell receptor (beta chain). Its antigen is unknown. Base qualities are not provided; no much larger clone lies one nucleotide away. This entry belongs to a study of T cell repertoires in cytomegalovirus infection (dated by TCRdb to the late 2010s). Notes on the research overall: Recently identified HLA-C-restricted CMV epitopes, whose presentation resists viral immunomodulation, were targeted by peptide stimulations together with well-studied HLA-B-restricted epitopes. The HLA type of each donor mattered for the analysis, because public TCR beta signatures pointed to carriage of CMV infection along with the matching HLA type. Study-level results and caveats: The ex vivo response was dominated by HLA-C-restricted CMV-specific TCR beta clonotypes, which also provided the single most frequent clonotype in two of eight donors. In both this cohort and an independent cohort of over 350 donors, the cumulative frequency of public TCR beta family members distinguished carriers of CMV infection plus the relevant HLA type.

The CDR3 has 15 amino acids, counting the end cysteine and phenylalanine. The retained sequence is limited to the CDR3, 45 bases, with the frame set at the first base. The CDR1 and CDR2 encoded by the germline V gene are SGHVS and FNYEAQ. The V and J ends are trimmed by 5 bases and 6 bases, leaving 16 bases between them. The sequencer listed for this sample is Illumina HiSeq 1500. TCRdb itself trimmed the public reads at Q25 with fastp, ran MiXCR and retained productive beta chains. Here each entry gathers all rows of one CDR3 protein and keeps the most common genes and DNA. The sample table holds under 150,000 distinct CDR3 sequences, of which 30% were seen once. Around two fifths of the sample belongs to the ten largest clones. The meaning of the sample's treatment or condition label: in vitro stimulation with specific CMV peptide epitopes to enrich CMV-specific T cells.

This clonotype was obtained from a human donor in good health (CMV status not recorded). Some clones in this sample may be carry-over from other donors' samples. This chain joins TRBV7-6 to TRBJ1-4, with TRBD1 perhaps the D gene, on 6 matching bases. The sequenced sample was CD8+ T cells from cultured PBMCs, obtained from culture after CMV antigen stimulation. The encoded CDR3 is CASSDPGRGDEKLFF. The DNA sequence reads TGTGCCAGCAGCGACCCAGGAAGGGGGGATGAAAAACTGTTTTTT. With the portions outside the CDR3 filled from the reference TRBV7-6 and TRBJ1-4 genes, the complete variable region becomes GAGVSQSPRYKVTKRGQDVALRCDPISGHVSLYWYRQALGQGPEFLTYFNYEAQQDKSGLPNDRFSAERPEGSISTLTIQRTEQRDSAMYRCASSDPGRGDEKLFFGSGTQLSVL.